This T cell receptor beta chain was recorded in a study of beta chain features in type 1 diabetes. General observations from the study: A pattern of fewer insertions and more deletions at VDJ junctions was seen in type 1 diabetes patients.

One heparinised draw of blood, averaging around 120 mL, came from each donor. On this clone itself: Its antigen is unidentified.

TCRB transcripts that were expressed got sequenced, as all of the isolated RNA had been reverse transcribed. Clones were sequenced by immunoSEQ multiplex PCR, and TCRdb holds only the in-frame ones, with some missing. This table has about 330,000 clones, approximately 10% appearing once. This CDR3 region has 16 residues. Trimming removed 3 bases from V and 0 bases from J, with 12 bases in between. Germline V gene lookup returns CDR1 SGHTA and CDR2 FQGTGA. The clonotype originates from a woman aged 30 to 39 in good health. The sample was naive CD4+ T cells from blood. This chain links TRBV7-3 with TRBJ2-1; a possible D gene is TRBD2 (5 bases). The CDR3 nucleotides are TGTGCCAGCAGCTTGGCGGGCACTAGCTCCTACAATGAGCAGTTCTTC. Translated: CASSLAGTSSYNEQFF.